One and the same sample provided the 21 T cell receptor beta chains below, sequenced in a study of blood T cell repertoires in COVID-19. The data were produced by immunoSEQ multiplex PCR, yet TCRdb's version contains in-frame clones alone and is incomplete. The sample lists 200,000 to 250,000 clones, just under 90% occurring once. Source material: PBMCs or T cells enriched from blood (not recorded which). The origin of the receptors is a man aged 45-65 years who had been exposed to COVID-19.

V usage is TRBV27 and J usage is TRBJ2-1; D perhaps matches TRBD1 (7 bases). Trimming cost V 3 bases and J 4 bases, with 10 bases left between them. CDR3 length equals 14 residues. Germline V lookup: CDR1 MNHEY, CDR2 SMNVEV (reference sequence). The CDR3 region has the DNA TGTGCCAGCAGTTTGGAGGGGGCGTACAATGAGCAGTTCTTC. The encoded protein is CASSLEGAYNEQFF.

This clone appeared a few times. Germline and junction disagree at one end, which may indicate a read error. The V call is TRBV6-6, the J call TRBJ1-5; possible D gene TRBD1, 6 bases. Germline assignment: CDR1 MNHNY and CDR2 SVGAGI (reference sequence). The CDR3 totals 16 residues. The CDR3 coding sequence is TGTGCCAGCAGTTACTCGTGGGGGCATAGCGATCAGCCCCAGCATTTT. Translating it yields CASSYSWGHSDQPQHF.

The chain joins TRBV5-1 to TRBJ1-2, with D unclear. Germline CDR1 and CDR2: SGHRS and YFSETQ. This CDR3 contains 14 residues. Trimming removed 0 bases at V and 4 bases at J, with 10 bases between. CDR3: CASSLGRGLYGYTF. DNA of the CDR3: TGCGCCAGCAGCTTGGGAAGAGGCCTCTATGGCTACACCTTC.

The chain has TRBV5-6 and TRBJ2-5; TRBD2 might be the D (6 bases). Trimming removed 2 bases from V and 5 bases from J, with 13 bases in between. CDR3 length: 14 residues. Per the germline V gene, CDR1 is SGHDT and CDR2 is YYEEEE. The CDR3 loop reads CASSFISGVETQYF. CDR3 in DNA: TGTGCCAGCAGCTTCATATCGGGAGTTGAGACCCAGTACTTC.

J is TRBJ2-2 and V is TRBV28; D remains unclear. The germline V and J ends were trimmed by 6 bases and 5 bases, with 13 bases remaining between them. Germline assignment: CDR1 MDHEN and CDR2 SYDVKM. CDR3 size: 14 residues. Here the CDR3 DNA reads TGTGCCAGCAGATCTGGGCCCTTGACCGGGGAGCTGTTTTTT. Translated, it gives CASRSGPLTGELFF.

The genes are TRBV28 and TRBJ1-1, with D unclear. Trimming took 6 bases from V and 1 from J, leaving 18 bases between them. The CDR3 is made up of 16 amino acids. Germline CDR1 is MDHEN and CDR2 is SYDVKM. The CDR3 DNA reads TGTGCCAGCAGGTCATCGGGGAGGCCAGGGAACACTGAAGCTTTCTTT. It translates to CASRSSGRPGNTEAFF.

The CDR3 here is CASSLEQGATGLPQHF. CDR3 nucleotide sequence: TGTGCCAGCAGCTTAGAACAGGGGGCTACGGGTTTGCCCCAGCATTTT. The chain combines TRBV5-5 with TRBJ1-5, with 9 bases that match TRBD1. V dropped 2 bases and J dropped 9; count of bases not matched to a gene: 12. The CDR3 runs to 16 residues. Germline V gene sequence: CDR1 SGHKS, CDR2 YYEKEE (reference sequence).

This clone showed up just a few times. V usage is TRBV2 and J usage is TRBJ1-1, with D unresolved. V lost 3 bases and J lost 11, with 16 bases in between. The CDR3 is 13 residues long. CDR1 and CDR2 (germline): SNHLY, FYNNEI. CDR3 amino acids: CASSERQILTAFF. The DNA for the CDR3 is TGTGCCAGCAGTGAGAGGCAGATTCTAACGGCTTTCTTT.

The chain joins TRBV9 to TRBJ2-1, with 8 bases lining up with TRBD2. There are 17 residues in the CDR3. The J segment lost 2 bases and the V segment lost 0 bases, leaving 7 bases of the junction unmatched. CDR1 is SGDLS, CDR2 YYNGEE, per germline. Here the CDR3 DNA reads TGTGCCAGCAGCGTAGCTATTAGCGGGATCCCCTACAATGAGCAGTTCTTC. Encoded protein: CASSVAISGIPYNEQFF. The variable domain in full, with the rest retrieved from reference TRBV9 and TRBJ2-1, is DSGVTQTPKHLITATGQRVTLRCSPRSGDLSVYWYQQSLDQGLQFLIQYYNGEERAKGNILERFSAQQFPDLHSELNLSSLELGDSALYFCASSVAISGIPYNEQFFGPGTRLTVL.

The chain joins TRBV5-1 to TRBJ2-1; 8 bases map to TRBD1. The CDR3 contains 14 residues. CDR1 and CDR2 (germline): SGHRS, YFSETQ. V lost 7 bases and J lost 5; bases outside the gene matches: 8. The CDR3 protein is CASSRTGMNNEQFF. The CDR3 DNA sequence: TGCGCCAGCTCCCGGACAGGGATGAACAATGAGCAGTTCTTC.

The V gene is TRBV25-1, the J gene TRBJ1-4, with 8 bases identical to TRBD1. The CDR3 runs to 15 residues. J lost 3 bases, V lost 7 bases, and 7 bases had no gene match. The germline CDR1 and CDR2 sequences are MGHDK and SYGVNS. The CDR3, as DNA: TGTGCCAGCAACCCGAACAGGGGGGCTAATGAAAAACTGTTTTTT. It specifies CASNPNRGANEKLFF.

The sample holds one count of this clone. The rearrangement joins TRBV5-1 to TRBJ1-6; D is uncertain. The CDR3 spans 16 residues. CDR1 SGHRS and CDR2 YFSETQ come from the germline V gene. The ends were cut back, 2 bases at V and 8 bases at J, with 17 bases in the middle. CDR3: CASSFNFPGEDSPLHF. The CDR3 bases are TGCGCCAGCAGCTTCAATTTCCCCGGGGAAGATTCACCCCTCCACTTT. Complete variable domain (other parts from reference TRBV5-1 and TRBJ1-6): KAGVTQTPRYLIKTRGQQVTLSCSPISGHRSVSWYQQTPGQGLQFLFEYFSETQRNKGNFPGRFSGRQFSNSRSEMNVSTLELGDSALYLCASSFNFPGEDSPLHFGNGTRLTVT.

The J gene is TRBJ1-2, the V gene TRBV2; 10 nucleotides line up with TRBD1. This CDR3 comprises 14 residues. Trimming cost V 6 bases and J 4 bases; bases outside gene matches: 5. Germline CDR1 reads SNHLY; CDR2 reads FYNNEI. As DNA, the CDR3 is TGTGCCAGCAGGAGACAGGGGGCGGGCTATGGCTACACCTTC. As protein: CASRRQGAGYGYTF.

The V gene is TRBV5-8, the J gene TRBJ2-2, with TRBD1 matching 11 bases. V shed 4 bases and J 4 bases; nucleotides not matched to a gene: 6. The CDR3 covers 16 residues. CDR1 and CDR2 from the germline V gene are SGHTS and YDEGEE. CDR3 sequence (DNA): TGTGCCAGCAGCCGGGACAGGGGGTTGTTCACCGGGGAGCTGTTTTTT. This codes for CASSRDRGLFTGELFF.

The chain has TRBV6-1 and TRBJ2-5; TRBD2 is a possible D gene (5 bases). The CDR3 has 14 residues. In germline, CDR1 is MNHNS, CDR2 SASEGT. V lost 2 bases and J 1 base, leaving 8 bases between the germline ends. CDR3 DNA: TGTGCCAGCAGTGAACGGGGTTTCCAAGAGACCCAGTACTTC. Amino acid sequence: CASSERGFQETQYF.

This rearrangement joins TRBV28 to TRBJ2-1; no clear D. Germline V gene lookup returns CDR1 MDHEN and CDR2 SYDVKM. The length of the CDR3 is 14 residues. Trimming removed 6 bases at V and 0 bases at J, with 9 bases between. CDR3 residues: CASRTTTSYNEQFF. The CDR3 nucleotides read TGTGCCAGCAGGACGACAACCTCCTACAATGAGCAGTTCTTC.

The V and J genes are TRBV5-1 and TRBJ1-1; 7 bases line up with TRBD1. CDR1 and CDR2 (germline): SGHRS, YFSETQ. After removal of 3 bases from V and 3 bases from J, the junction contained 8 bases not matched to a gene. The CDR3 runs to 15 residues. Here the CDR3 DNA reads TGCGCCAGCAGCTCCCTACAGGGGTCGTACACTGAAGCTTTCTTT. It translates to CASSSLQGSYTEAFF. The full variable domain, its missing parts supplied by reference TRBV5-1 and TRBJ1-1, is KAGVTQTPRYLIKTRGQQVTLSCSPISGHRSVSWYQQTPGQGLQFLFEYFSETQRNKGNFPGRFSGRQFSNSRSEMNVSTLELGDSALYLCASSSLQGSYTEAFFGQGTRLTVV.

The V gene is TRBV5-4, the J gene TRBJ2-1; TRBD2 matches 13 bases. The V and J ends lost 6 bases and 9 bases, in that order; junction bases with no gene match: 18. Germline CDR1 and CDR2: SGHNT and YYREEE (reference sequence). This CDR3 is 18 amino acids long. CDR3 amino acids: CASTQATSGGRYRGEQFF. CDR3 nucleotide sequence: TGTGCCAGCACCCAGGCGACTAGCGGGGGGCGGTACAGAGGTGAGCAGTTCTTC.

The chain combines TRBV11-2 with TRBJ2-3, with D possibly matching TRBD2 (6 bases). The germline V and J ends were trimmed by 5 bases and 2 bases, with 14 bases remaining between them. This CDR3 is 15 amino acids long. Looked up from germline, CDR1 is SGHAT and CDR2 is FQNNGV. CDR3 DNA sequence: TGTGCCAGCAGCATCGCGGGGCCATACACAGATACGCAGTATTTT. Translating it yields CASSIAGPYTDTQYF.

The chain uses TRBV2 and TRBJ2-1, with D perhaps matching TRBD2 (6 bases). The length of the CDR3 is 15 residues. Looked up from germline, CDR1 is SNHLY and CDR2 is FYNNEI. The ends were cut back, 2 bases at V and 0 bases at J, with 8 bases in the middle. DNA for the CDR3: TGTGCCAGCAGTGAACACGGGAGCTCCTACAATGAGCAGTTCTTC. Its translation: CASSEHGSSYNEQFF.

This rearrangement joins TRBV5-8 to TRBJ2-7; D remains ambiguous. Germline V gives CDR1 SGHTS, CDR2 YDEGEE. The CDR3 covers 8 residues. With 4 bases removed from V and 10 bases from J, the gap between germline ends came to 3 bases. The CDR3 region has the DNA TGTGCCAGCAGCCAACAGTACTTC. The encoded protein is CASSQQYF. The whole variable domain, filled in from reference TRBV5-8 and TRBJ2-7, reads EAGVTQSPTHLIKTRGQQATLRCSPISGHTSVYWYQQALGLGLQFLLWYDEGEERNRGNFPPRFSGRQFPNYSSELNVNALELEDSALYLCASSQQYFGPGTRLTVT.